The rows below give T cell receptor beta chains drawn from one sample of a study of blood T cells in healthy people across ages. TCRdb fed the 5' RACE reads into MiXCR, producing one record per CDR3 protein. The table lists 950,000 to 1,200,000 distinct CDR3 sequences, about two fifths of them singletons. Sequences were obtained from blood. The receptors come from a young man in good health. The conserved cysteine and the conserved F or W are not part of the CDR3 here. Each record gives: J gene, V gene, CDR3 protein.

j_call: TRBJ1-1; v_call: TRBV3-1; cdr3_aa: ASSQVFGNTEAF
j_call: TRBJ1-2; v_call: TRBV20-1; cdr3_aa: SAFSVYGYT
j_call: TRBJ2-2; v_call: TRBV20-1; cdr3_aa: STSRPENTGELF
j_call: TRBJ1-1; v_call: TRBV29-1; cdr3_aa: SVDPRGQNTEAF
j_call: TRBJ1-3; v_call: TRBV12-3/TRBV12-4; cdr3_aa: ASSPTDPGNTIY
j_call: TRBJ1-5; v_call: TRBV27; cdr3_aa: ASSSRRGNQPQH
j_call: TRBJ2-3; v_call: TRBV15; cdr3_aa: ATSRDLSSTDTQY
j_call: TRBJ1-1; v_call: TRBV18; cdr3_aa: ASSPSGENTEAF
j_call: TRBJ2-7; v_call: TRBV13; cdr3_aa: ASSLDSGEQY
j_call: TRBJ1-2; v_call: TRBV6-2/TRBV6-3; cdr3_aa: ASRPRGQGYT
j_call: TRBJ1-2; v_call: TRBV6-5; cdr3_aa: ASSYSPGSLYGYT
j_call: TRBJ2-3; v_call: TRBV20-1; cdr3_aa: SALTSGPSTDTQY
j_call: TRBJ2-3; v_call: TRBV4-2; cdr3_aa: ASSQVRGRTDTQY
j_call: TRBJ1-2; v_call: TRBV4-1; cdr3_aa: ASSQEESRWGYT
j_call: TRBJ1-5; v_call: TRBV19; cdr3_aa: ASSLKPPGTGDKQPQH
j_call: TRBJ2-1; v_call: TRBV6-6; cdr3_aa: ASSYTGDEQF
j_call: TRBJ2-1; v_call: TRBV13; cdr3_aa: ASSSLRGDEQF
j_call: TRBJ2-3; v_call: TRBV9; cdr3_aa: ASSVASSGVDTQY
j_call: TRBJ2-1; v_call: TRBV9; cdr3_aa: ASSGGQGYEQF
j_call: TRBJ2-3; v_call: TRBV20-1; cdr3_aa: SAESAPGGPADTQY
j_call: TRBJ2-3; v_call: TRBV10-3; cdr3_aa: AISESGTSGATDTQY
j_call: NA; v_call: TRBV20-1; cdr3_aa: SASFSYSEQY
j_call: TRBJ1-5; v_call: TRBV6-5; cdr3_aa: ASSGLGGNNQPQH
j_call: TRBJ2-1; v_call: TRBV20-1; cdr3_aa: SARWAPNEQF
j_call: TRBJ2-3; v_call: TRBV20-1; cdr3_aa: SARDPLAAGTDTQY
j_call: TRBJ2-7; v_call: TRBV20-1; cdr3_aa: SATLFRAKTLDEQY
j_call: TRBJ2-1; v_call: TRBV29-1; cdr3_aa: SVLRKAAEYNEQF
j_call: TRBJ1-4; v_call: TRBV20-1; cdr3_aa: SASGGQEKLF
j_call: TRBJ1-4; v_call: TRBV10-3; cdr3_aa: AVSVGGEKLF
j_call: TRBJ2-2; v_call: TRBV3-1; cdr3_aa: ASSPFDTGELF
j_call: TRBJ2-3; v_call: TRBV29-1; cdr3_aa: SVDSGGNTDTQY
j_call: TRBJ1-6; v_call: TRBV10-3; cdr3_aa: AISESQRTYNSPLH
j_call: TRBJ1-5; v_call: TRBV20-1; cdr3_aa: SASPMTGRTQPQH
j_call: TRBJ1-2; v_call: TRBV27; cdr3_aa: ASNFGFSYGYT
j_call: TRBJ1-5; v_call: TRBV4-1; cdr3_aa: ASSQVPGQGSQPQH
j_call: TRBJ2-2; v_call: TRBV5-1; cdr3_aa: ASSPSSTPGQTNTGELF
j_call: TRBJ1-1; v_call: TRBV5-1; cdr3_aa: ASKTGGFQNTEAF
j_call: TRBJ2-3; v_call: TRBV6-2/TRBV6-3; cdr3_aa: ASSYPSGGPSKSTDTQY
j_call: TRBJ2-3; v_call: TRBV7-8; cdr3_aa: ASTVGSSTDTQY
j_call: TRBJ2-5; v_call: TRBV4-1; cdr3_aa: ASSHAEDPGSRQETQY